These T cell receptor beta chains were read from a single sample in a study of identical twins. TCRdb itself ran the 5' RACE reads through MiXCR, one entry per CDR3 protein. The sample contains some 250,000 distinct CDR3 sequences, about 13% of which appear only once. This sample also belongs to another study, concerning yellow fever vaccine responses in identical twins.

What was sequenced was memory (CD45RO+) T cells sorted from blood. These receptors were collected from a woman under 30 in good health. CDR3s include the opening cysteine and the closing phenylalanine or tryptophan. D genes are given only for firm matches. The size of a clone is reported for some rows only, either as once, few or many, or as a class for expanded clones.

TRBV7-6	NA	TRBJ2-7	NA	CASSLGRQGGYEQYF	TGTGCCAGCAGCTTAGGACGGCAGGGTGGGTACGAGCAGTACTTC
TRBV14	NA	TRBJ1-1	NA	CASSQGGFLRLSEAFF	TGTGCCAGCAGCCAAGGAGGGTTTCTCCGACTTAGTGAAGCTTTCTTT
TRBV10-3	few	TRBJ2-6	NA	CAISESGWVNVLTF	TGTGCCATCAGTGAATCTGGGTGGGTCAACGTCCTGACTTTC
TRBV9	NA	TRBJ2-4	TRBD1	CASSVRGGEAKNIQYF	TGTGCCAGCAGCGTAAGAGGGGGCGAAGCCAAAAACATTCAGTACTTC
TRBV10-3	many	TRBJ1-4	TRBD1	CAISEVGQGALNEKLFF	TGTGCCATCAGTGAGGTGGGACAGGGAGCCTTAAATGAAAAACTGTTTTTT
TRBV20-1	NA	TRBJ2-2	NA	CSARGSPGELFF	TGCAGTGCTAGAGGGTCCCCCGGGGAGCTGTTTTTT
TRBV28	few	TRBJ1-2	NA	CASREGVGNYGYTF	TGTGCCAGCAGAGAGGGGGTAGGGAACTATGGCTACACCTTC
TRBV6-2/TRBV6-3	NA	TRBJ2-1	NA	CASRDMGNEQFF	TGTGCCAGCAGGGATATGGGCAATGAGCAGTTCTTC
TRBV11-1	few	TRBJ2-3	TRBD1	CASSFPWDRRRSTDTQYF	TGTGCCAGCAGCTTCCCCTGGGACAGGCGTCGGAGCACAGATACGCAGTATTTT
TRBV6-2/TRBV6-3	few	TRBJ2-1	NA	CASSYHRDGNEQFF	TGTGCCAGCAGTTATCACCGGGACGGCAATGAGCAGTTCTTC
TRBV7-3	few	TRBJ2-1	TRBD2	CASSPKLAGGPSYNEQFF	TGTGCCAGCAGCCCTAAATTAGCGGGGGGGCCATCCTACAATGAGCAGTTCTTC
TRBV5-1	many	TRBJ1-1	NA	CASSFERVNTEAFF	TGCGCCAGCAGCTTTGAACGGGTGAACACTGAAGCTTTCTTT
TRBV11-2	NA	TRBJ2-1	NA	CASSGDPRSPYSYNEQFF	TGTGCCAGCAGCGGAGACCCCCGATCCCCCTACTCCTACAATGAGCAGTTCTTC
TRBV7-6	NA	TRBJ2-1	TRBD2	CASSLLGGGTYNEQFF	TGTGCCAGCAGCCTCCTCGGGGGGGGCACGTACAATGAGCAGTTCTTC